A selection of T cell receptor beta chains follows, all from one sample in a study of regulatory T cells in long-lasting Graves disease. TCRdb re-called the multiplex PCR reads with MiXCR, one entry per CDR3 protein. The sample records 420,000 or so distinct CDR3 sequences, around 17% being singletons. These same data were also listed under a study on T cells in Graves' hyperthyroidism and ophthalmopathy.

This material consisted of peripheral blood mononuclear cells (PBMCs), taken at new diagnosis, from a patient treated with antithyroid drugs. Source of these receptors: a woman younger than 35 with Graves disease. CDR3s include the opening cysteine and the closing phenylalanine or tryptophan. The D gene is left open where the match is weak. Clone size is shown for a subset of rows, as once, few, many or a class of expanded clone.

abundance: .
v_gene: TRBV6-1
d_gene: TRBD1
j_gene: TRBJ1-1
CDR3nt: TGTGCCACCTCTAGAAAATGGACAGGGGGGAACACTGAAGCTTTCTTT
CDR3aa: CATSRKWTGGNTEAFF

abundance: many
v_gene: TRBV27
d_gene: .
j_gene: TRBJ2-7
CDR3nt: TGTGCCAGTCGTATTCGGGGGGCGATTGAATACGAGCAGTACTTC
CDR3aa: CASRIRGAIEYEQYF

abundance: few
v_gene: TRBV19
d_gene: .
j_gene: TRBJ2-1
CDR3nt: TGTGCCAGCACCCAACCCCCAGAGCACAATGAGCAGTTCTTC
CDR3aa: CASTQPPEHNEQFF

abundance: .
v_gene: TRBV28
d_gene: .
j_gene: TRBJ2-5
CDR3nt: TGTGCCAGCAGTTCTACCCCTTCTGAGACCCAGTACTTC
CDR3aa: CASSSTPSETQYF

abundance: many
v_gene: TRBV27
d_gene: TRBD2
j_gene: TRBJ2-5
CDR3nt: TGTGCCAGCAGTTTAACGGCGGGAGGGGAGACCCAGTACTTC
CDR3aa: CASSLTAGGETQYF

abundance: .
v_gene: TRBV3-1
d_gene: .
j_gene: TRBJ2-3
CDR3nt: TGTGCCAGCAGCCAAGTGAGACTGGATACGCAGTATTTT
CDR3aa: CASSQVRLDTQYF

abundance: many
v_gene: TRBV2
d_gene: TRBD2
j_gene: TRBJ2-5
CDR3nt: TGTGCCAGCACCCGACTAGCGGGAGAGACCCAGTACTTC
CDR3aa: CASTRLAGETQYF

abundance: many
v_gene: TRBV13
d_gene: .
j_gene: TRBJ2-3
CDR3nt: TGTGCCAGCAGCTTACTGGGGATTTTGGGAGTCACAGATACGCAGTATTTT
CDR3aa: CASSLLGILGVTDTQYF

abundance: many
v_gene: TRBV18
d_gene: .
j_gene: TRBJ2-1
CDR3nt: TGTGCCAGCTCAGCGACGCGACTCAACAATGAGCAGTTCTTC
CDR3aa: CASSATRLNNEQFF

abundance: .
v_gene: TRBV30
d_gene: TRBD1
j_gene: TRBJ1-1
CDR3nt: TGTGCCTGGAGCACGGGACAGGGCTTGACTGAAGCTTTCTTT
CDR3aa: CAWSTGQGLTEAFF

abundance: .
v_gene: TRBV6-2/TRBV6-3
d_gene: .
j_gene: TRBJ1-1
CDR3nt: TGTGCCAGCAGTTACTCAAGCGGGGAAGCTTTCTTT
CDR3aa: CASSYSSGEAFF

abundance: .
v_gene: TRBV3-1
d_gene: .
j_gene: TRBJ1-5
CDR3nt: TGTGCCAGCAGCCAAGGGGGCGCGGGTCAGCCCCAGCATTTT
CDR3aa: CASSQGGAGQPQHF

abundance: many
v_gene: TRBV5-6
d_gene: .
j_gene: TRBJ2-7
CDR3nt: TGTGCCAGCAGCTCGTCCATTAGGGGCACTGGCTACGAGCAGTACTTC
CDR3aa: CASSSSIRGTGYEQYF

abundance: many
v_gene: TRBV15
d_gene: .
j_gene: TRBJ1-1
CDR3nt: TGTGCCACCAGCAGAGACCCCAGCACTGAAGCTTTCTTT
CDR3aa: CATSRDPSTEAFF

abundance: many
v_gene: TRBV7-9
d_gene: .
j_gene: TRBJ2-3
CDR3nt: TGTGCCAGCAGCTCTGGCCGGCAGGCAGGCACAGATACGCAGTATTTT
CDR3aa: CASSSGRQAGTDTQYF

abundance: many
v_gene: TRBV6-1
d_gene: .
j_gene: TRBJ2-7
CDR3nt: TGTGCCAGCAGTGAGACAGCTCGTTCCTACGAGCAGTACTTC
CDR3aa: CASSETARSYEQYF

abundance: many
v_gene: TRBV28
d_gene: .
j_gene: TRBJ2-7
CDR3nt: TGTGCCAGCCGGACGTCGCGGTGGGGATCCTACGAGCAGTACTTC
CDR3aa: CASRTSRWGSYEQYF

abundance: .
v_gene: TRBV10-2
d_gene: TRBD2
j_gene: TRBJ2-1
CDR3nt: TGCGCCAGCCGGCGGGAGGGGGGGAATGAGCAGTTCTTC
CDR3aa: CASRREGGNEQFF

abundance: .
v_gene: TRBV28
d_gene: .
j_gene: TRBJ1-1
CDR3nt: TGTGCCAGCAGTTTTATAGCCACACTAAACACTGAAGCTCTCTTT
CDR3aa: CASSFIATLNTEALF

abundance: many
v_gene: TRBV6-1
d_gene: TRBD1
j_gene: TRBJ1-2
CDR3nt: TGTGCCAGCAGAGACGCGGGACAGTCTCATGGCTACACCTTC
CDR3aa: CASRDAGQSHGYTF

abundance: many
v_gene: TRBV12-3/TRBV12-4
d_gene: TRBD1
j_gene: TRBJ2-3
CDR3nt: TGTGCCAGCATGGACAGGGGGCGCCTAGATACGCAGTATTTT
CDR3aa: CASMDRGRLDTQYF

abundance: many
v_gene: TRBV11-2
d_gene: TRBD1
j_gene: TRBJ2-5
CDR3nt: TGTGCCAGCAGCCTGGACAGGGGTTCCCGGGAGACCCAGTACTTC
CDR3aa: CASSLDRGSRETQYF

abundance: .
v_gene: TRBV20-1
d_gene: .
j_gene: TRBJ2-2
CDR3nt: TGCAGTGCGGGGGCCAATGGCCCCGGGGAGCTGTTTTTT
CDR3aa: CSAGANGPGELFF

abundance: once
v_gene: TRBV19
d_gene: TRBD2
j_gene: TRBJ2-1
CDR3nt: TGTGCCAGTACCTTCTCGGAGGGCAGGGAGTTTGAAGCGGGAAGGTGGCAGTTCTTC
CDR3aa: CASTFSEGREFEAGRWQFF

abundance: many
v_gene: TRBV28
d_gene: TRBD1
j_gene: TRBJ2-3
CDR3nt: TGTGCCAGCAGTTACTACAGGGGTGCAGATACGCAGTATTTT
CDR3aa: CASSYYRGADTQYF

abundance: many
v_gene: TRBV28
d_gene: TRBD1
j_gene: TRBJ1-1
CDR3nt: TGTGCCAGCAGTTATAGGACAGGACCCATGAACACTGAAGCTTTCTTT
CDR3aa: CASSYRTGPMNTEAFF

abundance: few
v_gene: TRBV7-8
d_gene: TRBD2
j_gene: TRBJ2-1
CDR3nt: TGTGCCAGCAGCTTATACACTAGCGGGAGTAAAGATGAGCAGTTCTTC
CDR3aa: CASSLYTSGSKDEQFF

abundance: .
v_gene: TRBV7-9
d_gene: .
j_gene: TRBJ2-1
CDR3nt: TGTGCCAGCAGCTTAAGCGTTCCTGTCAATGAGCAGTTCTTC
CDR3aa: CASSLSVPVNEQFF

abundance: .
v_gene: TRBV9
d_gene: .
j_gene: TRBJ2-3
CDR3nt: TGTGCCAGCAGCGTAGGGTTGGGTACCGATACGCAGTATTTT
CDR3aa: CASSVGLGTDTQYF

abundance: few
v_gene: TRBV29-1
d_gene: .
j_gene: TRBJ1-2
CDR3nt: TGCAGCGTTGTATGGGGAGAGAACTATGGCTACACCTTC
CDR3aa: CSVVWGENYGYTF

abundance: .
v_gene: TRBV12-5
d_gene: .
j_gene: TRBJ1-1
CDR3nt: TGTGCTAGTGGTTTGGTACTAGGGCAGGCCGGCACTGAAGCTTTCTTT
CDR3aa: CASGLVLGQAGTEAFF

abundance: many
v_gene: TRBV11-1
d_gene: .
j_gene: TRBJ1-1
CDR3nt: TGTGCCAGCAGCTTAAGCGGGTCTGAAGCTTTCTTT
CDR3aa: CASSLSGSEAFF

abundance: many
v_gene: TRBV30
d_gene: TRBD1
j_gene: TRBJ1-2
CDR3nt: TGTGCCTGGACCAGAGGACAGGGGGCAAGTGGCTACACCTTC
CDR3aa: CAWTRGQGASGYTF

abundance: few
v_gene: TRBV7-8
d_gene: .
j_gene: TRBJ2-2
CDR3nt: TGTGCCAGCAGCCCCCTCGATCGGTCCGGGGAGCTGTTTTTT
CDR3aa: CASSPLDRSGELFF

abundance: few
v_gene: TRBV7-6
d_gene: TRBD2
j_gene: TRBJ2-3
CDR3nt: TGTGCCAGCAGCTTAGCGCTTGGGACTAGCGCCCAGGCGCAGTATTTT
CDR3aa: CASSLALGTSAQAQYF

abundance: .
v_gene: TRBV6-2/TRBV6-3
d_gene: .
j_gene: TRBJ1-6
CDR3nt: TGTGCCAGCAGTTACGACGCGGGCAGGAGCTCCTATAATTCACCCCTCCACTTT
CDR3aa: CASSYDAGRSSYNSPLHF

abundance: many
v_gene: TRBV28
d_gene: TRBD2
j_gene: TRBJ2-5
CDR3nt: TGTGCCAGCAGTTTATCTAGCGGGAAAGAAGAGACCCAGTACTTC
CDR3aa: CASSLSSGKEETQYF

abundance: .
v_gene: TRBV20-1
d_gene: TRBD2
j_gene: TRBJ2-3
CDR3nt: TGCAGTGCGAGGCTAGCGGGGGGAGCAGATACGCGGTATTTT
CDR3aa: CSARLAGGADTRYF

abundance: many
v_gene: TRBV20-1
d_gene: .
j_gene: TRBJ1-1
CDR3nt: TGCAGTGCTAGGAGACAGTTGAACACTGAAGCTTTCTTT
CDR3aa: CSARRQLNTEAFF

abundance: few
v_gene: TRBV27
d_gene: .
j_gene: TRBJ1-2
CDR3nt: TGTGCCAGCAAAATTGTAACAGGGAGTGAATCGGGTGGCTACACCTTC
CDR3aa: CASKIVTGSESGGYTF

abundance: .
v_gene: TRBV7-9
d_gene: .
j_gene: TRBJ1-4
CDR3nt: TGTGCCAGCAGCTTAGACTCTTTAAGGGGTGAAAAACTGTTTTTT
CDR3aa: CASSLDSLRGEKLFF

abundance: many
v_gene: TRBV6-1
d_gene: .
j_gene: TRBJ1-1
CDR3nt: TGTGCCAGCAGTCGACCTGGGGGCACCCACACTGAAGCTTTCTTT
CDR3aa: CASSRPGGTHTEAFF

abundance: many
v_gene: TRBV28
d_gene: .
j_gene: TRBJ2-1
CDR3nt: TGTGCCACTCGGACGGCCTACAATGAGCAGTTCTTC
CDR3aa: CATRTAYNEQFF

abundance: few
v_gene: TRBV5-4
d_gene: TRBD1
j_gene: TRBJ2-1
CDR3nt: TGTGCCAGCAGCTCGGACAGGGATCCGTACAATGAGCAGTTCTTC
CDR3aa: CASSSDRDPYNEQFF

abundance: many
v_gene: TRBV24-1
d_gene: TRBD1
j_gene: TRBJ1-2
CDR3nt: TGTGCCACCAGTGACTCGACAGGGTCGTTTCGCTACACCTTC
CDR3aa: CATSDSTGSFRYTF

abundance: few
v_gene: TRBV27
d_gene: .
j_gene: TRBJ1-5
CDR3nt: TGTGCCAGCAGTTTATCAGGAAACAATCAGCCCCAGCATTTT
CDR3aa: CASSLSGNNQPQHF

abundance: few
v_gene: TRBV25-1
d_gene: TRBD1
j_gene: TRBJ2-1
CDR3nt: TGTGCCAGCAGAGACAGGGGGAACGGGGCCTACAATGAGCAGTTCTTC
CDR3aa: CASRDRGNGAYNEQFF

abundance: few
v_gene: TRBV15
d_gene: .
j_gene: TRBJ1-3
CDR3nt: TGTGCCACCAGCGGAGCCCATAACTCCGCTGGAAACACCATATATTTT
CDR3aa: CATSGAHNSAGNTIYF

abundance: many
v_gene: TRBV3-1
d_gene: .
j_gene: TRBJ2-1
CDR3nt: TGTGCCAGCAGCCGACGGGGCCGAACAGGCGATGAGCAGTTCTTC
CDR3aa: CASSRRGRTGDEQFF

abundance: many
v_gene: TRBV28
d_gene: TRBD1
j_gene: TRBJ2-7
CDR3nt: TGTGCCAGCGGACAGGGTTGGTACGAGCAGTACTTC
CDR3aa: CASGQGWYEQYF

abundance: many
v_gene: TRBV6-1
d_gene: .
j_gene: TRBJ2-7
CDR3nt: TGTGCCAGCAACAAACAGGGTTTTAAGGCCGAGCAGTACTTC
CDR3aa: CASNKQGFKAEQYF

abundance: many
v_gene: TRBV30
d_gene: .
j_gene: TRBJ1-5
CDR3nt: TGTGCCTGGAGTGTACGGGGGGTACTGGACAATCAGCCCCAGCATTTT
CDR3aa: CAWSVRGVLDNQPQHF

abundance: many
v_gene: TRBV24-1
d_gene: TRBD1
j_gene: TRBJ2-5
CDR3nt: TGTGCCACCAGTGAAAACAGGGGTGGGTTGGAGACCCAGTACTTC
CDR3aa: CATSENRGGLETQYF

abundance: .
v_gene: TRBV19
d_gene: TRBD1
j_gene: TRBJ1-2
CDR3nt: TGTGCCAGCAGACAGGGGGTCGGGTTTAACTATGGCTACACCTTC
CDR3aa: CASRQGVGFNYGYTF

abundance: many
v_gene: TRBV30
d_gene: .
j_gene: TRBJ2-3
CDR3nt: TGTGCCTGGAGTAGCGGAAGCACAGATACGCAGTATTTT
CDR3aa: CAWSSGSTDTQYF

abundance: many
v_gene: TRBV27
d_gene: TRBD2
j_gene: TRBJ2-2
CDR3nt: TGTGCCAGCAGTTCTGGACTAGCGGGAGACACCGGGGAGCTGTTTTTT
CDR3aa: CASSSGLAGDTGELFF

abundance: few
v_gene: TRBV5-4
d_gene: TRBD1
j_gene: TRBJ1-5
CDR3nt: TGTGCCAGCAGCCCAGGACAGGGGGTCTCGGGCAATCAGCCCCAGCATTTT
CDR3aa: CASSPGQGVSGNQPQHF

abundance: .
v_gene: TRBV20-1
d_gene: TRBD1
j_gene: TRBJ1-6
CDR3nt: TGCAGTGCTAGAGTTGGGACAGGATATGATAATAATTCACCCCTCCACTTT
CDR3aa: CSARVGTGYDNNSPLHF

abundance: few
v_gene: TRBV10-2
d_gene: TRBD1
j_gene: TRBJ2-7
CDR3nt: TGCGCCAGCATACCGGGACAGGACCCTTCTGGGCTCTTGCAGTACTTC
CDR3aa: CASIPGQDPSGLLQYF

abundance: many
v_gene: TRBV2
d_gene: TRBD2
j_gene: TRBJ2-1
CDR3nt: TGTGCCAGCAGTGGGCTAGCGGGACTTACTGAGCAGTTCTTC
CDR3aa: CASSGLAGLTEQFF